One sample yielded the 18 T cell receptor beta chains listed below, sequenced in a study of chemoradiotherapy in HPV16-positive cancers (dated by TCRdb to between 2022 and 2023). Receptors were amplified or captured by the immunoSEQ multiplex PCR assay. TCRdb took over this immuneACCESS table, retaining in-frame rearrangements with V and J assigned. Such tables are incomplete; in checked studies, under half of the missing clones stem from an unresolved V gene, and the remainder is unexplained. For this sample the table gives several thousand clones, of which about 67% were detected only once. Roughly 10% of the sample is taken by the ten largest. The material sequenced was tumor tissue, taken from a patient who underwent chemoradiotherapy. Receptor source: a human donor with HPV-associated anogenital cancer.

In nucleotides, the CDR3 is TGTGCCAGCAGTTTTAGGGGCAGGGGGCTTCCCGAGCAGTACTTC. This translates into CASSFRGRGLPEQYF. This sequence joins TRBV28 and TRBJ2-7; 8 bases align to TRBD1. V dropped 3 bases and J dropped 6; count of bases not matched to a gene: 10. Per germline, CDR1 MDHEN and CDR2 SYDVKM. The CDR3 is 15 amino acids.

This clone was observed a handful of times. This rearrangement joins TRBV7-3 to TRBJ2-1; no firm D call. The CDR3 has 14 amino acids. CDR1 is SGHTA, CDR2 FQGTGA, per germline. Trimming took 0 bases from V and 2 from J, leaving 5 bases between them. The CDR3 nucleotides are TGTGCCAGCAGCTTAACAGGGCCCTACAATGAGCAGTTCTTC. This codes for CASSLTGPYNEQFF.

V and J are TRBV6-1 and TRBJ1-5; D ambiguous. Germline V CDR1 and CDR2: MNHNS, SASEGT. CDR3 length equals 15 residues. The V end lost 4 bases, the J end lost 0 bases, and 10 bases lay between the germline ends. CDR3 nucleotides: TGTGCCAGCAGTGTAACAGCCGATAGCAATCAGCCCCAGCATTTT. Amino acid sequence: CASSVTADSNQPQHF.

This chain connects TRBV5-5 to TRBJ1-5, with a possible D match to TRBD1 (5 bases). The CDR3 consists of 14 residues. CDR1 and CDR2 from the germline V gene are SGHKS and YYEKEE (reference sequence). Trimming removed 4 bases at V and 7 bases at J, with 15 bases between. For the CDR3, the DNA is TGTGCCAGCAGCCGGCAGGGAATAGAACAGCCCCAGCATTTT. This gives the protein CASSRQGIEQPQHF.

The V call is TRBV6-6, the J call TRBJ1-2, with TRBD1 identical over 9 bases. The germline gives CDR1 MNHNY, CDR2 SVGAGI (reference sequence). The CDR3 is 13 amino acids. With V trimmed by 6 bases and J by 7 bases, 6 bases remained unmatched. CDR3 amino acids: CASRGDRESGYTF. CDR3 in DNA: TGTGCCAGCAGAGGGGACAGGGAGTCTGGCTACACCTTC.

V usage is TRBV28 and J usage is TRBJ2-5; D is uncertain. Deletions cut 3 bases from V and 3 bases from J, with 8 bases between. Per the germline V gene, CDR1 is MDHEN and CDR2 is SYDVKM. The CDR3 totals 13 residues. Here the CDR3 reads CASSFVLKETQYF. DNA of the CDR3: TGTGCCAGCAGTTTCGTTCTCAAAGAGACCCAGTACTTC.

V and J are TRBV4-2 and TRBJ2-7; possibly TRBD1 for D (6 bases). The V gene lost 4 bases and the J gene lost 2 bases, with 18 bases spanning the gap. The CDR3 runs to 16 residues. Germline CDR1 and CDR2: LGHNA and YNFKEQ. CDR3 bases: TGTGCCAGCAGCCGTGTAAGCAGGGGATCTACCTACGAGCAGTACTTC. Its protein is CASSRVSRGSTYEQYF.

The chain recombines TRBV19 with TRBJ2-2, with D possibly TRBD2 on 7 matching bases. This CDR3 has 14 amino acids. Trimming cost V 11 bases and J 4 bases, with 17 bases left between them. The V gene's germline CDR1 is LNHDA and CDR2 SQIVND (reference sequence). The CDR3 region is CAGRGARGTGELFF. For the CDR3, the DNA is TGTGCCGGCCGGGGGGCGCGGGGCACCGGGGAGCTGTTTTTT.

The chain employs TRBV9 and TRBJ1-6; TRBD1 aligns across 7 bases. V lost 1 base, J lost 14 bases, and 18 bases stayed unmatched. This CDR3 has 17 amino acids. Germline CDR1 reads SGDLS; CDR2 reads YYNGEE. The CDR3 here is CASSVTHMGQLHESLHF. The DNA for the CDR3 is TGTGCCAGCAGCGTAACTCACATGGGACAGCTCCACGAGTCCCTCCACTTT.

This clone was picked up a small number of times. The V gene is TRBV7-6, the J gene TRBJ2-1, with TRBD2 matching 14 bases. Germline CDR1 and CDR2: SGHVS and FNYEAQ. The V and J ends lost 1 base and 4 bases, in that order; junction bases with no gene match: 9. The CDR3 spans 19 residues. CDR3 in DNA: TGTGCCAGCAGCTTAGAGACTAGCGGGAGGGCCCGGACTTACAATGAGCAGTTCTTC. As protein: CASSLETSGRARTYNEQFF.

This chain uses TRBV10-2 with TRBJ2-1; TRBD2 agrees at 8 bases. Germline V lookup: CDR1 WSHSY, CDR2 SAAADI. The junction had 13 bases not matched to a gene; V was cut back by 7 bases and J by 8 bases. This CDR3 is built from 15 residues. CDR3 loop: CASIGLSGSLHEQFF. The CDR3 region has the DNA TGCGCCAGCATCGGGTTAAGCGGGAGTTTGCATGAGCAGTTCTTC.

The chain has TRBV27 and TRBJ2-7, with 10 bases fitting TRBD2. V was pared by 5 bases and J by 4 bases, with 5 bases of the junction left unmatched. Germline V gene lookup returns CDR1 MNHEY and CDR2 SMNVEV (reference sequence). CDR3 size: 14 residues. In DNA form, the CDR3 reads TGTGCCAGCAGTGCGGGACTAGCGATATACGAGCAGTACTTC. Translated: CASSAGLAIYEQYF.

This chain links TRBV4-1 with TRBJ1-2, with unresolved D. V lost 1 base and J 3 bases, leaving 9 bases between the germline ends. CDR1 MGHRA and CDR2 YSYEKL come from the germline V gene. This CDR3 contains 14 residues. CDR3 sequence reads: CASSQAPGDYGYTF. For the CDR3, the DNA is TGCGCCAGCAGCCAAGCTCCGGGTGACTATGGCTACACCTTC.

Only a few counts were recorded for this clone. The chain recombines TRBV5-1 with TRBJ2-7; TRBD1 aligns across 12 bases. Germline V gives CDR1 SGHRS, CDR2 YFSETQ. J lost 4 bases, V lost 6 bases, and 11 bases had no gene match. The CDR3 spans 16 residues. The CDR3 loop is CASTTGGTGGNYEQYF. CDR3 DNA: TGCGCCAGCACCACAGGTGGGACAGGGGGCAATTACGAGCAGTACTTC.

The sample holds one count of this clone. The V and J genes are TRBV7-8 and TRBJ2-4, with 14 bases identical to TRBD2. The length of the CDR3 is 20 residues. Per germline, CDR1 SGHVS and CDR2 FQNEAQ. Germline trimming cut 6 bases from V and 1 base from J; bases unmatched to any gene: 14. CDR3 residues: CASRGGTGTSGSQAKNIQYF. The CDR3 DNA reads as TGTGCCAGCAGAGGGGGTACCGGGACTAGCGGGAGTCAGGCCAAAAACATTCAGTACTTC.

This clone was found once. V and J are TRBV5-1 and TRBJ1-1; tentatively, D is TRBD1 (6 bases). This CDR3 has 16 residues. In germline, CDR1 is SGHRS, CDR2 YFSETQ. V lost 3 bases to trimming and J lost 0 bases, with 15 bases between them. The CDR3 reads CASSSVGGRVNTEAFF. For the CDR3, the DNA is TGCGCCAGCAGCTCCGTCGGGGGCAGGGTGAACACTGAAGCTTTCTTT.

This clone appeared a few times. This chain connects TRBV6-4 to TRBJ2-7; 10 positions agree with TRBD2. Germline trimming cut 2 bases from V and 3 bases from J; bases unmatched to any gene: 7. Germline V CDR1 and CDR2: MRHNA, SNTAGT. CDR3 length equals 16 residues. The CDR3 sequence is CASSDPRTSGLYEQYF. In DNA, the CDR3 is TGTGCCAGCAGTGACCCCCGGACTAGCGGTCTCTACGAGCAGTACTTC.

This chain links TRBV7-3 with TRBJ2-1, with 13 positions matching TRBD2. V shed 2 bases, J shed 7 bases, and the junction held 5 bases outside the gene matches. Germline loops: CDR1 SGHTA, CDR2 FQGTGA. The CDR3 is 16 residues long. The CDR3 nucleotides read TGTGCCAGCAGCTTATTTGAGACTAGCGGGAGGAATGAGCAGTTCTTC. This codes for CASSLFETSGRNEQFF.